This T cell receptor beta chain was recovered during a study of radiotherapy plus CTLA-4 blockade in lung cancer. There are 12 residues in the CDR3. V was shortened by 0 bases and J by 7 bases, with 6 bases between the two germline ends. CDR1 LNHNV and CDR2 YYDKDF come from the germline V gene (reference sequence). Data came from immunoSEQ multiplex PCR; TCRdb stores just in-frame clones and leaves some out. The data show 40,000 to 60,000 clones, roughly 80% seen once. Chemo-refractory metastatic non-small-cell lung cancer patients were treated with focal radiation plus CTLA-4 blockade with ipilimumab. A few counts support this clone.

The receptor's source is a human donor with non-small cell lung cancer who had stable disease on radiotherapy plus ipilimumab. The chain joins TRBV15 to TRBJ1-2; D gene unclear. Here the sequenced sample was peripheral blood, taken from a patient treated with radiotherapy plus ipilimumab. The CDR3 loop is CATSRDNTGYTF. Here the CDR3 DNA reads TGTGCCACCAGCAGAGACAACACTGGCTACACCTTC.